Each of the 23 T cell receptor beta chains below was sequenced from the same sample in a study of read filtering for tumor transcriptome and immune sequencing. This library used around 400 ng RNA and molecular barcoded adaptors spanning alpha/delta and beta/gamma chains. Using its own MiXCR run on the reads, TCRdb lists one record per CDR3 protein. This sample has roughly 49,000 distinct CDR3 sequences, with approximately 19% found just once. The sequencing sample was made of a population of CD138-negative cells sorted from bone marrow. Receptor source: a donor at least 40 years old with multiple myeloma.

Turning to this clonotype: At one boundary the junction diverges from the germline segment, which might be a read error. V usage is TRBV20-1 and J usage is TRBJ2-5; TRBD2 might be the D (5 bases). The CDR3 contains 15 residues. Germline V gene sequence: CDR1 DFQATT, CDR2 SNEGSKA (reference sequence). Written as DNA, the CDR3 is TGCAGTGCTAGAGATTTGAGGGAGACCCCAGAGGCCCAGTACTTC. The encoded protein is CSARDLRETPEAQYF.

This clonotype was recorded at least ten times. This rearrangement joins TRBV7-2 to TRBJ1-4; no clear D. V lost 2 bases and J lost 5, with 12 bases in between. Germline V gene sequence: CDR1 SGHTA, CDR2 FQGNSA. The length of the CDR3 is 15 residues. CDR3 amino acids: CASSLNGRVNEKLFF. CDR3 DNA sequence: TGTGCCAGCAGCTTAAACGGACGGGTAAATGAAAAACTGTTTTTT.

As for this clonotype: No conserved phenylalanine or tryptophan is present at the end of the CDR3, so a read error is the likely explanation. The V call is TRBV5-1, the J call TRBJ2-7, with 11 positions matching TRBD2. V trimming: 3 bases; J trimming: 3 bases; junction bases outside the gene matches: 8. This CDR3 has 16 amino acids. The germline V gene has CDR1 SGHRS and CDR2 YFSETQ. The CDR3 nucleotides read TGCGCCAGCAGCTCGATGACTAGCGGGACTCTCTACGAGCAGTACCTC. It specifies CASSSMTSGTLYEQYL.

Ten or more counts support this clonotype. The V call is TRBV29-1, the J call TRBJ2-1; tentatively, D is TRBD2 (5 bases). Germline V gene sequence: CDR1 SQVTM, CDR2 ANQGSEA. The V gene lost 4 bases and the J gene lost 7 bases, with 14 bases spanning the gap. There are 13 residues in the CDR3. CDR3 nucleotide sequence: TGCAGCGTTGGAGGGAATGGTTATAATGAGCAGTTCTTC. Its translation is CSVGGNGYNEQFF.

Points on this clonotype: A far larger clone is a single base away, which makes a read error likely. Written as DNA, the CDR3 is TGCAGTGCTAGTGTGCCGTGGGGCACTGAAGCTCTCTTT. Encoded protein: CSASVPWGTEALF. The chain recombines TRBV20-1 with TRBJ1-6; a possible D gene is TRBD1 (5 bases). This CDR3 contains 13 residues. Germline CDR1 and CDR2: DFQATT and SNEGSKA (reference sequence).

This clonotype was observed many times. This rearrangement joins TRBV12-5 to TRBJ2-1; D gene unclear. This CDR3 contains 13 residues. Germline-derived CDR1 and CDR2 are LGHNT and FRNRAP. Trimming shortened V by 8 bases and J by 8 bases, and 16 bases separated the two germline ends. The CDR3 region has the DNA TGTGCTAGTTCACGGGCCCGGGTCTATGAGCAGTTCTTC. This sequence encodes CASSRARVYEQFF.

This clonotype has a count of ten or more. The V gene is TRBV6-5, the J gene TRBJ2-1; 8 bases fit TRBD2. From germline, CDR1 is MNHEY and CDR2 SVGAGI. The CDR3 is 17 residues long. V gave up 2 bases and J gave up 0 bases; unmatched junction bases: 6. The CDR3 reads CASSYGGRPSSYNEQFF. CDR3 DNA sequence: TGTGCCAGCAGTTACGGCGGGAGGCCAAGCTCCTACAATGAGCAGTTCTTC.

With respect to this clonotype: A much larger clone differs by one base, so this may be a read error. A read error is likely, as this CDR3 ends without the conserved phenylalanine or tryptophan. CDR3 nucleotide sequence: TGCAGCGTCGAACAGGGGACGGAGACCCAGTACTTA. Protein sequence: CSVEQGTETQYL. V and J are TRBV29-1 and TRBJ2-5; 7 bases match TRBD1. J lost 5 bases, V lost 6 bases, and 6 bases had no gene match. The CDR3 runs 12 residues. Germline CDR1 reads SQVTM; CDR2 reads ANQGSEA.

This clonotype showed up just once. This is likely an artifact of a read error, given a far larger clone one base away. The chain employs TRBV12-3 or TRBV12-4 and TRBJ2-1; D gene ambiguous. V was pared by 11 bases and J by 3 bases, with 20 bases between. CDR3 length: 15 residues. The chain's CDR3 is CAGSIVASLYNEQFF. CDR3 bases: TGTGCCGGCTCTATTGTGGCCTCGCTCTACAATGAGCAGTTCTTC.

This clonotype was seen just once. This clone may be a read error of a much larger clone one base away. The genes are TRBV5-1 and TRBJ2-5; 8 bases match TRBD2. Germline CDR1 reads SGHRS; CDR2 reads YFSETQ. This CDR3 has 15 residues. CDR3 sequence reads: CASSLAPAGDQAQHF. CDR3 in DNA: TGCGCCAGCAGCTTGGCCCCAGCGGGAGACCAGGCCCAGCACTTC. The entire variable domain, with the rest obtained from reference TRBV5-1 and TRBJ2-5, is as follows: KAGVTQTPRYLIKTRGQQVTLSCSPISGHRSVSWYQQTPGQGLQFLFEYFSETQRNKGNFPGRFSGRQFSNSRSEMNVSTLELGDSALYLCASSLAPAGDQAQHFGPGTRLLVL.

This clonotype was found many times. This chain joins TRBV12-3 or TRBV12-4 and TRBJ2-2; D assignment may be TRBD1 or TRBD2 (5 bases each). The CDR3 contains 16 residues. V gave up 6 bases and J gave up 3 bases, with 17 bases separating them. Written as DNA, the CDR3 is TGTGCCAGCAGGCCTTCAGGGAGTTGGTACACCGGGGAGCTGTTTTTT. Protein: CASRPSGSWYTGELFF.

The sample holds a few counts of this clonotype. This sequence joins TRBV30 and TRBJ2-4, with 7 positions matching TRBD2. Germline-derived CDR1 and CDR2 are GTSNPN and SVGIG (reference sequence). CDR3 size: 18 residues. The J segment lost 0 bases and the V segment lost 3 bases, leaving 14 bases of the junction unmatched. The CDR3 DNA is TGTGCCTGGAGCGACCCCTTCCATAGCGGGCCAGCCAAAAACATTCAGTACTTC. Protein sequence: CAWSDPFHSGPAKNIQYF.

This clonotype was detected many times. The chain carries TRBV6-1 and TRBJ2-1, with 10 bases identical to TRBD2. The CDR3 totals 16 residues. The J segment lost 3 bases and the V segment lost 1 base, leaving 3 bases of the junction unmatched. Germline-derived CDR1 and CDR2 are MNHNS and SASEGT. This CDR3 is CASSEGTSGDYNEQFF. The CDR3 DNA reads TGTGCCAGCAGTGAAGGGACTAGCGGAGACTACAATGAGCAGTTCTTC.

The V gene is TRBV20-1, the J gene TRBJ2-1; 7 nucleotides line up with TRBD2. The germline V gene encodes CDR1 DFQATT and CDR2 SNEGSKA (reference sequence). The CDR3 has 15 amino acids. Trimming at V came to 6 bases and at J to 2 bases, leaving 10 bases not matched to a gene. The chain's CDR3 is CSAGELAGAYNEQFF. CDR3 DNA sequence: TGCAGTGCCGGAGAGTTGGCGGGAGCCTACAATGAGCAGTTCTTC.

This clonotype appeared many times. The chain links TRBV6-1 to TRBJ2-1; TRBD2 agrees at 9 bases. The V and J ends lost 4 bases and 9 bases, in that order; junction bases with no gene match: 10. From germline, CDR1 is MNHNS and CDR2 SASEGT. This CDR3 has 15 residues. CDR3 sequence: CASSGAGGPRGEQFF. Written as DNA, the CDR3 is TGTGCCAGCAGTGGAGCGGGAGGCCCCAGGGGTGAGCAGTTCTTC.

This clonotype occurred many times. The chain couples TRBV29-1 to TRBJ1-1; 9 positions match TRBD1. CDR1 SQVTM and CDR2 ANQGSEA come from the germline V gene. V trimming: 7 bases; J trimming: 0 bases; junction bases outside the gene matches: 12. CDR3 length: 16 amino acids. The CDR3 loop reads CSGTGDEILMNTEAFF. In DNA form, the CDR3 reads TGCAGCGGGACAGGGGACGAGATCCTCATGAACACTGAAGCTTTCTTT.

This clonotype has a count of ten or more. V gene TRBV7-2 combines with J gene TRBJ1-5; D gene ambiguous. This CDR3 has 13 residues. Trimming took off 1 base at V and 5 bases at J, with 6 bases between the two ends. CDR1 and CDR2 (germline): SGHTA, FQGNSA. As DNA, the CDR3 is TGTGCCAGCAGCTTAGACAGCGATCAGCCCCAGCATTTT. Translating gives CASSLDSDQPQHF. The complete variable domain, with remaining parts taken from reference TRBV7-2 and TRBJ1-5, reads GAGVSQSPSNKVTEKGKDVELRCDPISGHTALYWYRQSLGQGLEFLIYFQGNSAPDKSGLPSDRFSAERTGGSVSTLTIQRTQQEDSAVYLCASSLDSDQPQHFGDGTRLSIL.

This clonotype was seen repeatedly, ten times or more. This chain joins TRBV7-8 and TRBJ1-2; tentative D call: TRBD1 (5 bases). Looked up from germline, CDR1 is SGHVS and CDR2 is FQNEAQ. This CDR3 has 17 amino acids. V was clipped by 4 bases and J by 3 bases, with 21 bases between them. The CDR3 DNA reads TGTGCCAGCAGCTGGAAGAGGCAGGGCGCCCCGGACTATGGCTACACCTTC. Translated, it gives CASSWKRQGAPDYGYTF.

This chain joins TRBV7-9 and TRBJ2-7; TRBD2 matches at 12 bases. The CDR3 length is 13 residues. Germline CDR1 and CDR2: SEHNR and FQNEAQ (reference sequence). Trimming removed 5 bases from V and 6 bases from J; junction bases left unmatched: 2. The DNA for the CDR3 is TGTGCCAGCAGCGGGACTAGCGGGCTCGAGCAGTACTTC. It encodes CASSGTSGLEQYF.

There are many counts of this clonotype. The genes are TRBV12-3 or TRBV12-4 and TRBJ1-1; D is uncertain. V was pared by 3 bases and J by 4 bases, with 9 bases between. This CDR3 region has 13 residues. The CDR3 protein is CASSFGSSTEAFF. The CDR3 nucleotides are TGTGCCAGCAGTTTCGGGTCAAGCACTGAAGCTTTCTTT.

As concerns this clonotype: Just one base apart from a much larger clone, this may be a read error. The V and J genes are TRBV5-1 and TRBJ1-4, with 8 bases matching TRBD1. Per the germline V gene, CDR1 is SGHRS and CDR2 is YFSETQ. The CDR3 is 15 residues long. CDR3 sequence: CASSPTGETSEQLFF. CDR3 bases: TGCGCCAGCAGCCCGACAGGGGAGACGAGTGAACAACTGTTTTTT.

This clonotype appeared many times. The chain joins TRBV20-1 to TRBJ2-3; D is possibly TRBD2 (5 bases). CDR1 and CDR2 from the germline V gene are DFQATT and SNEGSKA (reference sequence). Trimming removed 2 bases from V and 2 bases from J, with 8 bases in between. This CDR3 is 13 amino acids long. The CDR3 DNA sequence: TGCAGTGCTAGACCGGACTTCACAGATACGCAGTATTTT. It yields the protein CSARPDFTDTQYF.

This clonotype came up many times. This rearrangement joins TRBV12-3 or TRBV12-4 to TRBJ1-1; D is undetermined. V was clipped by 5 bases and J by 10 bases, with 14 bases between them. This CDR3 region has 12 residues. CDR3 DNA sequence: TGTGCCAGCAGTATTTCTACTTCGGGAGCTTTCTTT. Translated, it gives CASSISTSGAFF.